The rows below give T cell receptor beta chains drawn from one sample of a study of shared clonotypes between healthy human individuals. TCRdb's copy holds only in-frame clones and misses some; the assay was immunoSEQ multiplex PCR. The data contain fewer than 3 million clones, roughly 92% of them singletons. The source material was naive CD4+ T cells from PBMCs. These receptors all come from a man aged 18-30 years in good health. Some clones in this sample may be carry-over from other donors' samples. Each CDR3 is given with its conserved first and last residue. Each record gives: clone size, J gene, D gene, V gene, CDR3 protein, CDR3 DNA. A D gene is named only where the DNA matches it firmly. Clone size is stated in some rows and not others, as once, few, many or a class when expanded.

>.|TRBJ2-7|.|TRBV19
CASSSGYEQYF
TGTGCCAGTAGTTCGGGCTACGAGCAGTACTTC
>.|TRBJ2-7|.|TRBV4-1
CASSTGQFYEQYF
TGCGCCAGCAGCACGGGACAATTCTACGAGCAGTACTTC
>.|TRBJ2-7|TRBD1|TRBV11-3
CASSSQGAAQKQYF
TGTGCCAGCAGCTCACAGGGGGCGGCCCAGAAGCAGTACTTC
>.|TRBJ2-1|.|TRBV18
CASSHVGARAPTGSYNEQFF
TGTGCCAGTTCTCACGTCGGGGCGCGAGCTCCGACGGGCTCCTACAATGAGCAGTTCTTC
>.|TRBJ2-7|TRBD2|TRBV7-8
CASSRIIAGSPYEQYF
TGTGCCAGCAGCCGAATAATAGCGGGATCTCCCTACGAGCAGTACTTC
>.|TRBJ2-2|.|TRBV30
CAGGGQAVTGELFF
TGTGCCGGAGGAGGGCAGGCGGTCACCGGGGAGCTGTTTTTT
>.|TRBJ2-2|TRBD2|TRBV18
CASSPPSRGETGELFF
TGTGCCAGCTCACCACCAAGTCGGGGGGAGACCGGGGAGCTGTTTTTT
>.|TRBJ2-7|TRBD2|TRBV7-9
CASSMRLAESSYEQYF
TGTGCCAGCAGCATGCGACTAGCGGAAAGCTCCTACGAGCAGTACTTC
>.|TRBJ2-5|TRBD2|TRBV27
CASSPTWTSGQETQYF
TGTGCCAGCAGCCCGACCTGGACTAGCGGGCAAGAGACCCAGTACTTC
>once|TRBJ2-2|TRBD2|TRBV11-1
CASSLLAGGENTGELFF
TGTGCCAGCAGCTTACTAGCGGGAGGAGAGAACACCGGGGAGCTGTTTTTT
>.|TRBJ2-3|.|TRBV28
CASSLIIGRGGTDTQYF
TGTGCCAGCAGTTTAATTATCGGCAGGGGGGGCACAGATACGCAGTATTTT